Below are 4 T cell receptor beta chains sequenced from a single sample in a study of graft-versus-host responses after intestinal transplantation. The assay was immunoSEQ multiplex PCR, and TCRdb's table has in-frame clones only and misses some. The sample has around 110,000 clones; approximately 93% are singletons. What these receptors recognize is not known. This material consisted of unstimulated CD8+ T cells sorted from spleen or lymph node cells, taken before transplant. These receptors originate from a human donor who was the organ donor for an intestinal transplant.

V usage is TRBV21-1 and J usage is TRBJ1-1; the tabulated D call, TRBD1, remains unverified against the DNA. TRBV21-1 constitutes a pseudogene. The CDR3 contains 16 residues. CDR3 bases: TGTGCCAGCAGCAAAGGTCTGACAGACCGGCCTAAGATGGGTTTCTTT. The encoded protein is CASSKGLTDRPKMGFF.

This chain's CDR3 is CASSATTGELFF. The CDR3 DNA sequence: TGTGCCAGCAGCGCTACGACCGGGGAGCTGTTTTTT. The chain has TRBV7-9 and TRBJ2-2; no firm D call. Deletions cut 5 bases from V and 5 bases from J, with 6 bases between. CDR1 and CDR2 (germline): SEHNR, FQNEAQ (reference sequence). The CDR3 sequence is 12 residues long.

V usage is TRBV11-1 and J usage is TRBJ2-7; D assignment may be TRBD1 or TRBD2 (5 bases each). Trimming took 5 bases from V and 3 from J, leaving 23 bases between them. The CDR3 extends over 17 amino acids. The V gene's germline CDR1 is SGHAT and CDR2 FQDESV (reference sequence). CDR3 coding DNA: TGTGCCAGCAGCCCTGGGGGTAGCGCAAGCTTCTACTACGAGCAGTACTTC. Amino acids: CASSPGGSASFYYEQYF.

The V call is TRBV4-1, the J call TRBJ2-1; weak D call: TRBD2 (6 bases). With 0 bases removed from V and 4 bases from J, the gap between germline ends came to 16 bases. This CDR3 is built from 17 residues. The germline gives CDR1 MGHRA, CDR2 YSYEKL. The CDR3 here is CASSQELWDWTYNEQFF. CDR3 in DNA: TGCGCCAGCAGCCAAGAGCTGTGGGACTGGACATACAATGAGCAGTTCTTC.